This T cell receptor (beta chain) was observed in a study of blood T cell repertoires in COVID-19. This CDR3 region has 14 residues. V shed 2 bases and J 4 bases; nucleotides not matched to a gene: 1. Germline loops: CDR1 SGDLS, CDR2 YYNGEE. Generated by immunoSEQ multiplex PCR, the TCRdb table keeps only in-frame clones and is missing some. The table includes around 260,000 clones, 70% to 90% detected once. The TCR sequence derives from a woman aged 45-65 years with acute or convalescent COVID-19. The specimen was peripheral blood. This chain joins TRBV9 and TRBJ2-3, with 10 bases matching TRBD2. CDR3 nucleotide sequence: TGTGCCAGCAGCGTCGGGACTAGCGCAGATACGCAGTATTTT. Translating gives CASSVGTSADTQYF.